The source of this TCR beta chain is a study of T cell changes during pregnancy in multiple sclerosis. Sequencing used immunoSEQ multiplex PCR; TCRdb keeps in-frame clones, though not all of them. The sample lists about 100,000 clones, approximately 91% seen once, with around 3% in the top ten. Germline CDR1 is SSHAT and CDR2 is FNYEAQ (reference sequence). This CDR3 spans 14 amino acids. This TCR was recovered from a female donor with multiple sclerosis, enrolled in a pregnancy study. The sample was peripheral blood, taken in the second trimester of pregnancy. The J gene is TRBJ2-3, the V gene TRBV7-7; no reliable D call. Here the CDR3 reads CASSIGIAADTQYF. The CDR3 nucleotides read TGTGCTAGCTCTATCGGTATAGCCGCAGATACGCAGTATTTT.